These 17 T cell receptor beta chains were all obtained from the same sample, sequenced in a study of T cells in Graves' hyperthyroidism and ophthalmopathy. Template material for amplifying TCR beta CDR3 regions consisted of RNA transcripts. TCR CDR3 underwent first-round RT-PCR with the HTBI primer set. TCRdb ran MiXCR on the multiplex PCR reads and lists one entry per CDR3 protein. The sample consists of around 490,000 distinct CDR3 sequences, 20% of them appearing once. The sequencing sample was made of blood. These receptors were obtained from a man aged 40-55 years with Graves' ophthalmopathy.

This clonotype was seen ten or more times. The chain employs TRBV5-1 and TRBJ2-3; 12 bases fit TRBD2. The trim removed 0 bases at V and 3 bases at J, leaving 8 bases unmatched. The germline V gene has CDR1 SGHRS and CDR2 YFSETQ. The CDR3 consists of 18 residues. As DNA, the CDR3 is TGCGCCAGCAGCTTGGCTAGCGGGGGGGCGTTCGTAACAGATACGCAGTATTTT. Encoded protein: CASSLASGGAFVTDTQYF.

At least ten counts were recorded for this clonotype. The chain couples TRBV2 to TRBJ2-3, with a tentative D call TRBD2 (5 bases). The ends were cut back, 6 bases at V and 5 bases at J, with 12 bases in the middle. This CDR3 contains 13 residues. Germline-derived CDR1 and CDR2 are SNHLY and FYNNEI. In DNA form, the CDR3 reads TGTGCCAGCAGCGAGGGCCCGCAAGATACGCAGTATTTT. This translates into CASSEGPQDTQYF.

This clonotype has only a few counts. The chain carries TRBV11-2 and TRBJ1-1; D unclear. Germline loops: CDR1 SGHAT, CDR2 FQNNGV. The CDR3 loop spans 14 amino acids. V was clipped by 4 bases and J by 0 bases, with 9 bases between them. CDR3 nucleotides: TGTGCCAGCAGCTCTGGCGGGTTGAACACTGAAGCTTTCTTT. This translates into CASSSGGLNTEAFF.

This chain joins TRBV7-6 and TRBJ2-5, with 7 positions matching TRBD2. V dropped 6 bases and J dropped 5; count of bases not matched to a gene: 6. The CDR3 is 13 amino acids. The germline V gene has CDR1 SGHVS and CDR2 FNYEAQ. CDR3 nucleotide sequence: TGTGCCAGCAGTCATCAGGGAGGGGAGACCCAGTACTTC. It codes for CASSHQGGETQYF.

In this sample, this clonotype turned up many times. The chain carries TRBV28 and TRBJ2-1, with 7 positions matching TRBD2. Trimming at V came to 8 bases and at J to 4 bases, leaving 11 bases not matched to a gene. Germline V lookup: CDR1 MDHEN, CDR2 SYDVKM. The CDR3 covers 15 residues. CDR3 protein: CASPPSSGTYNEQFF. In DNA form, the CDR3 reads TGTGCCAGCCCTCCTTCTAGCGGTACATACAATGAGCAGTTCTTC.

The chain uses TRBV6-1 and TRBJ1-5, with D uncertain. V lost 7 bases to trimming and J lost 1 base, with 11 bases between them. Germline V gene data show CDR1 as MNHNS and CDR2 as SASEGT. CDR3 length: 14 amino acids. Here the CDR3 DNA reads TGTGCCAGCAAAGCTCATGGGAGCAATCAGCCCCAGCATTTT. This translates into CASKAHGSNQPQHF.

The chain employs TRBV10-3 and TRBJ2-1; TRBD2 matches 14 bases. Germline trimming cut 5 bases from V and 2 bases from J; bases unmatched to any gene: 5. Germline-derived CDR1 and CDR2 are ENHRY and SYGVKD. This CDR3 has 17 amino acids. Here the CDR3 DNA reads TGTGCCATCAGTTCCCCGGGACTAGCGGGGGCCTACAATGAGCAGTTCTTC. Protein product: CAISSPGLAGAYNEQFF.

The gene calls are TRBV30 and TRBJ1-5; D is perhaps TRBD1 (6 bases). CDR3 length: 14 amino acids. Germline CDR1 reads GTSNPN; CDR2 reads SVGIG (reference sequence). Trimming pared 2 bases from V and 3 bases from J, leaving 11 bases between. CDR3 nucleotide sequence: TGTGCCTGGAGTTACAGGGAGGCCAATCAGCCCCAGCATTTT. Its translation: CAWSYREANQPQHF.

The V call is TRBV12-3 or TRBV12-4, the J call TRBJ1-2, with D maybe TRBD1 (5 bases). Trimming left V 6 bases short and J 8 bases short, with 19 bases between. There are 14 residues in the CDR3. The CDR3 here is CASRPDWRGGGYTF. The CDR3 DNA reads TGTGCCAGCAGGCCGGACTGGAGGGGAGGGGGCTACACCTTC.

V is TRBV6-1 and J is TRBJ1-5, with D possibly TRBD1 on 5 matching bases. Germline CDR1 and CDR2: MNHNS and SASEGT. The CDR3 is made up of 14 amino acids. V lost 6 bases and J 5 bases, leaving 14 bases between the germline ends. The CDR3 DNA reads as TGTGCCAGCAGCCCTTCGGGGGGTCATCAGCCCCAGCATTTT. This translates into CASSPSGGHQPQHF.

As to this clonotype: Given a much more abundant clone one base away, this may be a read error. This chain joins TRBV29-1 and TRBJ2-2; D possibly matches TRBD1 or TRBD2 (5 bases each). V was shortened by 6 bases and J by 6 bases, with 23 bases between the two germline ends. CDR3 size: 16 residues. Germline values: CDR1 SQVTM, CDR2 ANQGSEA. CDR3 region: CSVLRGDSSTAGELFF. CDR3 in DNA: TGCAGCGTACTGAGGGGAGACTCATCGACTGCCGGGGAGCTGTTTTTT.

This clonotype was recorded a few times. The genes are TRBV27 and TRBJ1-5, with a tentative D call TRBD1 (6 bases). The CDR3 consists of 14 residues. Germline lookup yields CDR1 MNHEY and CDR2 SMNVEV (reference sequence). V lost 6 bases and J 5 bases, leaving 14 bases between the germline ends. The CDR3 DNA reads as TGTGCCAGCAGCATTCAGGGGTGGGATCAGCCCCAGCATTTT. As protein: CASSIQGWDQPQHF.

This clonotype has at least ten counts. V and J are TRBV12-3 or TRBV12-4 and TRBJ1-5; no clear D. The ends were cut back, 7 bases at V and 0 bases at J, with 7 bases in the middle. This CDR3 is 13 amino acids long. The CDR3 sequence is CASTINSNQPQHF. The CDR3 DNA is TGTGCCAGCACGATTAATAGCAATCAGCCCCAGCATTTT.

This rearrangement joins TRBV24-1 to TRBJ2-3; D ambiguous. The CDR3 is 13 amino acids. CDR1 and CDR2 from the germline V gene are KGHDR and SFDVKD. V lost 3 bases to trimming and J lost 2 bases, with 5 bases between them. The CDR3 nucleotides read TGTGCCACCAGTGATGCCAACACAGATACGCAGTATTTT. As protein: CATSDANTDTQYF.

This clonotype was counted many times. V gene TRBV12-3 or TRBV12-4 combines with J gene TRBJ2-5; D gene ambiguous. The V end was cut by 2 bases, the J end by 9 bases, with 13 bases between. This CDR3 has 13 residues. The CDR3 spells CASSLSGPGAQYF. In DNA form, the CDR3 reads TGTGCCAGCAGTTTATCCGGGCCTGGGGCCCAGTACTTC.

This clonotype was seen a handful of times. The rearrangement joins TRBV6-4 to TRBJ1-1; the D is unclear. The CDR3 runs 13 residues. Per germline, CDR1 MRHNA and CDR2 SNTAGT. Trimming cost V 2 bases and J 2 bases, with 6 bases left between them. In DNA form, the CDR3 reads TGTGCCAGCAGTGACAGGTTCAACACTGAAGCTTTCTTT. Its translation is CASSDRFNTEAFF.

This chain uses TRBV28 with TRBJ2-2; TRBD1 matches 7 bases. CDR1 and CDR2 (germline): MDHEN, SYDVKM. Unmatched junction bases numbered 6, after V lost 5 bases and J lost 6 bases. CDR3 length: 14 residues. CDR3 nucleotide sequence: TGTGCCAGCAGTACCCCAGGGGGACCCGGGGAGCTGTTTTTT. This translates into CASSTPGGPGELFF.